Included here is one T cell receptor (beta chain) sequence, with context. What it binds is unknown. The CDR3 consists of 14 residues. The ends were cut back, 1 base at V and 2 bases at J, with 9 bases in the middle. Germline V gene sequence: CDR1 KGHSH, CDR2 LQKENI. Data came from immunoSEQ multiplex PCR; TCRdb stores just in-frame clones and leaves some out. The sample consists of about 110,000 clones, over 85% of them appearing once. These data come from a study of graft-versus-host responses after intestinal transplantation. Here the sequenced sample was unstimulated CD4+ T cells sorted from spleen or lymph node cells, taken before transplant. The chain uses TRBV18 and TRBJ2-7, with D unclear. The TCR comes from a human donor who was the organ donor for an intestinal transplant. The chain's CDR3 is CASSPHTVPYEQYF. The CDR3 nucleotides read TGTGCCAGCTCACCACATACAGTTCCCTACGAGCAGTACTTC.